This T cell receptor (beta chain) was profiled in a study of cytomegalovirus exposure and HLA in healthy donors. Study-wide results and caveats: A later analysis revealed that TCR association rates differed between HLA loci, peaking at DRB1 and bottoming out at HLA-C. In vitro assays verified that a few CMV-associated chains recognized CMV antigens specifically. CMV serostatus was the sole immune exposure data available.

This PCR relied on a set of 60 Vbeta primers and 13 Jbeta primers. Under the authors' procedure: Around 83 million unique TCR beta chains, 9 million to 12 million shared, were counted in a later analysis. Assay: immunoSEQ multiplex PCR; the TCRdb copy retains only in-frame clones and omits some. Clone size and V and J calls were adopted from that table, with D and trimming inferred from the DNA. The sample lists some 130,000 clones, around 75% seen once, with about 2.9% in the top ten. Note on this clone: Its antigen is not identified.

Trimming shortened V by 4 bases and J by 1 base, and 7 bases separated the two germline ends. Germline CDR1 is MNHEY and CDR2 is SMNVEV (reference sequence). This CDR3 spans 13 amino acids. Sequencing was done on a sample of PBMCs. The V call is TRBV27, the J call TRBJ2-5, with D possibly TRBD2 on 5 matching bases. The TCR comes from a man between 35 and 55 years old in good health and CMV-seronegative. This CDR3 is CASSWTPQETQYF. CDR3 nucleotides: TGTGCCAGCAGTTGGACTCCCCAAGAGACCCAGTACTTC.